One and the same sample provided the 13 T cell receptor beta chains below, sequenced in a study of neoadjuvant nivolumab and ipilimumab in lung cancer (dated by TCRdb to about 2020). Receptors were amplified or captured by the immunoSEQ multiplex PCR assay. Imported from immuneACCESS, the table was reduced by TCRdb to in-frame sequences with V and J called. These copies leave out some clones; in studies compared against another copy, an unresolved V gene accounts for under half, and the cause of the remainder is not known. This sample has about 20,000 clones in its table, and about 77% of those were observed once. Jointly, the top ten make up over 6% of the sample. The time point label, as the study defines it: at surgical resection after neoadjuvant nivolumab +/- ipilimumab. Source: tumor tissue, taken after neoadjuvant nivolumab, alone or with ipilimumab, at or shortly before surgery. The receptors here all came from an adult with non-small cell lung cancer.

The chain links TRBV9 to TRBJ2-5; no definite D call. The V end was cut by 0 bases, the J end by 0 bases, with 9 bases between. Germline CDR1 reads SGDLS; CDR2 reads YYNGEE. CDR3 length: 15 residues. The DNA of the CDR3 is TGTGCCAGCAGCGTAGGAGGACGCTACCAAGAGACCCAGTACTTC. This encodes CASSVGGRYQETQYF.

The rearrangement joins TRBV27 to TRBJ2-4; D not certain. Trimming cost V 6 bases and J 9 bases, with 15 bases left between them. Germline V gene sequence: CDR1 MNHEY, CDR2 SMNVEV (reference sequence). The CDR3 totals 13 residues. DNA for the CDR3: TGTGCCAGCAGACAAGCGCGCTCGGGCATTCAGTACTTC. Translation: CASRQARSGIQYF.

V and J are TRBV4-1 and TRBJ2-1; 10 positions match TRBD2. With V trimmed by 1 base and J by 3 bases, 3 bases remained unmatched. The CDR3 is 16 residues long. CDR1 MGHRA and CDR2 YSYEKL come from the germline V gene. CDR3 in DNA: TGCGCCAGCAGCCAAGGTCGGACTAGCGGCTACAATGAGCAGTTCTTC. Amino acid sequence: CASSQGRTSGYNEQFF.

In its sample, this clone was seen a few times. This sequence joins TRBV29-1 and TRBJ2-3; 7 bases line up with TRBD2. The V and J ends lost 3 bases and 3 bases, in that order; junction bases with no gene match: 12. The CDR3 totals 16 residues. Germline CDR1 reads SQVTM; CDR2 reads ANQGSEA. The CDR3 nucleotides are TGCAGCGTTGATGGCCGAGGCGGGAGAAGGACAGATACGCAGTATTTT. It codes for CSVDGRGGRRTDTQYF.

This clone was detected only once. The genes are TRBV7-6 and TRBJ2-3; 8 bases line up with TRBD2. Germline V gene data show CDR1 as SGHVS and CDR2 as FNYEAQ. The trim removed 7 bases at V and 5 bases at J, leaving 8 bases unmatched. The CDR3 is made up of 14 amino acids. This CDR3 is CASTQSGGQDTQYF. The CDR3 DNA sequence: TGTGCCAGCACCCAAAGCGGGGGACAAGATACGCAGTATTTT.

The V gene is TRBV5-1, the J gene TRBJ1-1; a weak D match, TRBD1 (5 bases). The CDR3 is 13 residues long. Trimming stripped 4 bases from V and 6 bases from J, with 13 bases between. CDR1 and CDR2 from the germline V gene are SGHRS and YFSETQ. CDR3 nucleotide sequence: TGCGCCAGCAGCGCGGGCCGGGGGGCTGAAGCTTTCTTT. This encodes CASSAGRGAEAFF.

This chain connects TRBV10-3 to TRBJ2-1; D gene ambiguous. Per germline, CDR1 ENHRY and CDR2 SYGVKD. The CDR3 consists of 12 residues. The V end lost 4 bases, the J end lost 6 bases, and 7 bases lay between the germline ends. The CDR3 loop is CAISGGANEQFF. In DNA, the CDR3 is TGTGCCATCAGTGGCGGAGCCAATGAGCAGTTCTTC.

Regarding this clone: Germline is not matched at one junction end, which may reflect a read error. The chain uses TRBV2 and TRBJ2-3, with TRBD1 matching over 9 bases. CDR1 is SNHLY, CDR2 FYNNEI, per germline. The CDR3 has 13 amino acids. This chain's CDR3 is CVSQGQGTDTQYF. The CDR3 DNA sequence: TGTGTCAGCCAGGGACAGGGCACCGATACGCAGTATTTT.

The V gene is TRBV7-9, the J gene TRBJ2-7, with D perhaps TRBD1 (6 bases). CDR3 size: 15 residues. V was shortened by 3 bases and J by 3 bases, with 15 bases between the two germline ends. In germline, CDR1 is SEHNR, CDR2 FQNEAQ (reference sequence). The CDR3 loop is CASSFFEGQIYEQYF. The CDR3 bases are TGTGCCAGCAGCTTCTTCGAAGGACAGATCTACGAGCAGTACTTC.

The chain links TRBV6-1 to TRBJ2-2; 7 bases are shared with TRBD1. Germline V gene lookup returns CDR1 MNHNS and CDR2 SASEGT. This CDR3 region has 19 residues. The V and J ends lost 4 bases and 0 bases, in that order; junction bases with no gene match: 14. CDR3 sequence: CASSGGGQALSANTGELFF. The CDR3 coding sequence is TGTGCCAGCAGTGGCGGTGGACAGGCCCTCTCGGCGAACACCGGGGAGCTGTTTTTT.

The chain uses TRBV6-1 and TRBJ2-7, with TRBD2 identical over 15 bases. V lost 6 bases, J lost 6 bases, and 6 bases stayed unmatched. This CDR3 region has 15 residues. CDR1 is MNHNS, CDR2 SASEGT, per germline. The CDR3 coding sequence is TGTGCCAGCAGCGGACTAGCGGGAGGGCTAATCGAGCAGTACTTC. Residues: CASSGLAGGLIEQYF.

The genes are TRBV19 and TRBJ2-7; D perhaps matches TRBD2 (5 bases). Trimming took off 5 bases at V and 3 bases at J, with 14 bases between the two ends. CDR3 length equals 14 residues. Germline CDR1 and CDR2: LNHDA and SQIVND (reference sequence). The CDR3, as DNA: TGTGCCAGTAGTCCCACCCGAAGCGGCTACGAGCAGTACTTC. This codes for CASSPTRSGYEQYF.

The V and J genes are TRBV5-6 and TRBJ2-3; 8 nucleotides align to TRBD2. V lost 0 bases, J lost 2 bases, and 2 bases stayed unmatched. The CDR3 is made up of 15 amino acids. The V gene's germline CDR1 is SGHDT and CDR2 YYEEEE. CDR3 bases: TGTGCCAGCAGCTTGGCCGGACTAGCCACAGATACGCAGTATTTT. It is translated as CASSLAGLATDTQYF.